This TCR beta chain appears in the sequencing data of a study of T cells in Graves' hyperthyroidism and ophthalmopathy. Across the study: Peripheral blood was secured at the point of initial diagnosis, before any treatment.

At least 3 on the Clinical Activity Score was recorded for ophthalmopathy patients, who also had NOSPECS grade at least 4 and duration under 3 months. Not enrolled were patients with uncontrolled infection, other autoimmune disease, pregnancy or lactation. Roughly 10 ml of fresh peripheral blood supplied the PBMCs. Per germline, CDR1 MNHEY and CDR2 SVGEGT. There are 12 residues in the CDR3. Trimming left V 10 bases short and J 4 bases short, with 11 bases between. There are a few counts of this clonotype. Amplification of TCR beta CDR3 regions was performed using RNA transcripts as template. During a first-round RT-PCR of the TCR CDR3, the HTBI primer set was used. TCRdb fed the multiplex PCR reads into MiXCR, producing one record per CDR3 protein. The sample lists 200,000 to 300,000 distinct CDR3 sequences, roughly 15% seen once, with around 28% in the top ten.

This chain connects TRBV6-2 or TRBV6-3 to TRBJ2-1; D is possibly TRBD1 (6 bases). Sequencing was performed on blood. This clonotype was obtained from a woman aged 18-29 years with Graves' ophthalmopathy. The CDR3 DNA sequence: TGTGCCACCCGGGACACTTACAATGAGCAGTTCTTC. It is translated as CATRDTYNEQFF.